The text below deals with one TCR beta chain. The data derive from a study of blood T cell repertoires in COVID-19. As for the study in general: Italy, Spain and the United States were the sources of the convalescent and acute COVID-19 samples. The analysed material was cDNA or gDNA that came from T cells, B-cell-depleted T cells, or PBMCs.

Produced via immunoSEQ multiplex PCR; TCRdb's table is partial and in-frame only. This sample yields about 170,000 clones, of which under 95% are seen a single time; about 5% belongs to the top ten. Trimming at V came to 7 bases and at J to 4 bases, leaving 7 bases not matched to a gene. Germline lookup yields CDR1 LNHNV and CDR2 YYDKDF (reference sequence). The length of the CDR3 is 15 residues. This receptor was taken from a man between 18 and 35 years old with COVID-19, enrolled during active disease. Material for sequencing was peripheral blood. The chain uses TRBV15 and TRBJ2-2, with 9 bases identical to TRBD1. The CDR3 sequence is CATTLDRGVTGELFF. In nucleotides, the CDR3 is TGTGCCACCACCCTGGACAGGGGTGTCACCGGGGAGCTGTTTTTT.